Each of the 10 T cell receptor beta chains below was sequenced from the same sample in a study of yellow fever vaccine responses in identical twins. Each CDR3 protein is one row after TCRdb ran MiXCR on the RT-PCR reads. The sample has tens of thousands of distinct CDR3 sequences, 60% to 80% seen once; the top ten hold around 4.8%. The sequencing here drew on T cells from blood (PBMCs), unsorted or a sorted subset (not recorded which), taken before or after yellow fever vaccination (not recorded which). The receptors shown here come from a woman younger than 35 who received the yellow fever vaccine.

This chain links TRBV2 with TRBJ2-7; D is unclear. With 8 bases removed from V and 3 bases from J, the gap between germline ends came to 11 bases. This CDR3 is 12 amino acids long. From germline, CDR1 is SNHLY and CDR2 FYNNEI. CDR3 in DNA: TGTGCCAGCGGTGTCCTCGGCTACGAGCAGTACTTC. Translation gives CASGVLGYEQYF.

This clonotype was observed a few times. No DNA is shown, since the ends of the CDR3 on it are uncertain; the CDR3 is the one TCRdb lists. The chain recombines TRBV15 with TRBJ2-1; the table's TRBD2 call for D was not verified on the DNA. The CDR3 spans 12 residues, counting both ends. Germline V CDR1 and CDR2: LNHNV, YYDKDF (reference sequence). This chain's CDR3 is CATSVAGGALFF.

The V gene is TRBV20-1, the J gene TRBJ2-5, with D unclear. Germline V CDR1 and CDR2: DFQATT, SNEGSKA (reference sequence). The V and J ends lost 1 base and 5 bases respectively, with 20 bases between them. The CDR3 covers 16 residues. This CDR3 reads CSARVHNDLPRETQYF. The CDR3 DNA reads TGCAGTGCTAGAGTTCATAATGACCTCCCGCGGGAGACCCAGTACTTC.

The chain carries TRBV20-1 and TRBJ2-5, with a possible D match to TRBD2 (5 bases). The CDR3 sequence is 12 residues long. Trimming took off 1 base at V and 5 bases at J, with 8 bases between the two ends. CDR1 is DFQATT and CDR2 is SNEGSKA in the germline V gene (reference sequence). The CDR3 here is CSARAGTETQYF. CDR3 nucleotides: TGCAGTGCTAGAGCGGGAACGGAGACCCAGTACTTC.

The genes are TRBV28 and TRBJ2-3, with 9 bases matching TRBD2. The trim removed 2 bases at V and 4 bases at J, leaving 7 bases unmatched. CDR3 size: 16 residues. CDR1 and CDR2 (germline): MDHEN, SYDVKM. The CDR3 DNA reads TGTGCCAGCAGTTTACAAGGCGGGGGGGAATCAGATACGCAGTATTTT. Its protein product is CASSLQGGGESDTQYF.

V and J are TRBV6-2 or TRBV6-3 and TRBJ1-1, with unresolved D. The CDR3 totals 15 residues. The germline V and J ends were trimmed by 2 bases and 1 base, with 11 bases remaining between them. Germline CDR1 is MNHEY and CDR2 is SVGEGT. The DNA for the CDR3 is TGTGCCAGCAGTTACGCTCTGACCTCGAACACTGAAGCTTTCTTT. Translation gives CASSYALTSNTEAFF.

The CDR3 loop reads CASGLLDSPLHF. The CDR3 DNA follows: TGTGCCAGCGGGTTATTGGATTCACCCCTCCACTTT. This chain connects TRBV28 to TRBJ1-6; D gene uncertain. Per germline, CDR1 MDHEN and CDR2 SYDVKM. The CDR3 sequence is 12 residues long. The V end lost 8 bases, the J end lost 8 bases, and 10 bases lay between the germline ends. The full variable domain, in which reference TRBV28 and TRBJ1-6 provide the parts outside the CDR3, is DVKVTQSSRYLVKRTGEKVFLECVQDMDHENMFWYRQDPGLGLRLIYFSYDVKMKEKGDIPEGYSVSREKKERFSLILESASTNQTSMYLCASGLLDSPLHFGNGTRLTVT.

The chain is built from TRBV19 and TRBJ1-5; 9 nucleotides agree with TRBD1. Trimming at V came to 4 bases and at J to 7 bases, leaving 8 bases not matched to a gene. Per the germline V gene, CDR1 is LNHDA and CDR2 is SQIVND (reference sequence). The CDR3 contains 15 residues. CDR3 sequence reads: CASSKIQGAEQPQHF. DNA of the CDR3: TGTGCCAGTAGTAAAATACAGGGGGCTGAACAGCCCCAGCATTTT. Based on the CDR3 plus reference TRBV19 and TRBJ1-5, the full variable domain is DGGITQSPKYLFRKEGQNVTLSCEQNLNHDAMYWYRQDPGQGLRLIYYSQIVNDFQKGDIAEGYSVSREKKESFPLTVTSAQKNPTAFYLCASSKIQGAEQPQHFGDGTRLSIL.

This clonotype occurred a few times. J is TRBJ2-1 and V is TRBV18, with D perhaps TRBD1 or TRBD2 (5 bases each). Trimming pared 5 bases from V and 6 bases from J, leaving 11 bases between. Germline loops: CDR1 KGHSH, CDR2 LQKENI. This CDR3 has 13 amino acids. CDR3 DNA sequence: TGTGCCAGCTCATTCGGGGCGAGCAATGAGCAGTTCTTC. It translates to CASSFGASNEQFF.

The chain has TRBV29-1 and TRBJ2-1, with D perhaps TRBD1 or TRBD2 (6 bases each). Germline CDR1 SQVTM, CDR2 ANQGSEA. V was clipped by 2 bases and J by 6 bases, with 14 bases between them. This CDR3 is built from 14 residues. Here the CDR3 DNA reads TGCAGCGTTGAAATGGGGGGCGCTGGCAATGAGCAGTTCTTC. It is translated as CSVEMGGAGNEQFF.